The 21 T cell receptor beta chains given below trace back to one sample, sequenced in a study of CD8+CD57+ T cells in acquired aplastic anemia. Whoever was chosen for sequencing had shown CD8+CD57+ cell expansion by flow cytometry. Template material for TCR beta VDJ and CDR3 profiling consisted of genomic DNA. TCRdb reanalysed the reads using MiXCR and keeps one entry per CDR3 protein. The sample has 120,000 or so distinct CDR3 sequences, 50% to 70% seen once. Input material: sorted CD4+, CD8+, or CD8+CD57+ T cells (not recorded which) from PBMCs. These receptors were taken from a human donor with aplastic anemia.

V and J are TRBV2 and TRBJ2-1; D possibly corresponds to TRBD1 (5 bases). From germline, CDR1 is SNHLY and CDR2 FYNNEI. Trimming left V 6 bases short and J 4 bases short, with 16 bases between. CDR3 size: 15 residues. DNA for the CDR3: TGTGCCAGCAGCTCACACGTGGGGCAGTACAATGAGCAGTTCTTC. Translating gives CASSSHVGQYNEQFF.

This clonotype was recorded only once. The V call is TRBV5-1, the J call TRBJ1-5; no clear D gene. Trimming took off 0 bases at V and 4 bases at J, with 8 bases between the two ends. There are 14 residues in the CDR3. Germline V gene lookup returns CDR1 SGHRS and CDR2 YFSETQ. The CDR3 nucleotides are TGCGCCAGCAGCTTGGAGGCAGGTAATCAGCCCCAGCATTTT. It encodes CASSLEAGNQPQHF.

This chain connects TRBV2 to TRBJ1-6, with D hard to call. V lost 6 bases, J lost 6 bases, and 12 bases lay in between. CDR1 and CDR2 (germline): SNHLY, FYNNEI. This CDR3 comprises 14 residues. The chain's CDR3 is CASSLGNGNSPLHF. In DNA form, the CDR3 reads TGTGCCAGCAGCTTGGGGAATGGTAATTCACCCCTCCACTTT.

As DNA, the CDR3 is TGCAGCACCAAACAGGGCAGCAATGAGCAGTTCTTC. The encoded protein is CSTKQGSNEQFF. The gene calls are TRBV29-1 and TRBJ2-1; D is possibly TRBD1 (6 bases). V lost 8 bases to trimming and J lost 6 bases, with 14 bases between them. Germline CDR1 SQVTM, CDR2 ANQGSEA. CDR3 length: 12 residues.

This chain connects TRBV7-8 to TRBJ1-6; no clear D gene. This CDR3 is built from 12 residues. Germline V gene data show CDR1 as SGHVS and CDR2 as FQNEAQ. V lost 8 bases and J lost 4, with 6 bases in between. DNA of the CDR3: TGTGCCAGCCGCGAATATAATTCACCCCTCCACTTT. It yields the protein CASREYNSPLHF.

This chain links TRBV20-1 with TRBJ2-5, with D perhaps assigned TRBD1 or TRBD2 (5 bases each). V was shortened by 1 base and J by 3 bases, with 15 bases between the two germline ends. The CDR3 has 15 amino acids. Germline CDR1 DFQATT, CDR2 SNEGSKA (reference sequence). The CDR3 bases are TGCAGTGCTAGAGTGCCGGGACGCCTCAAAGAGACCCAGTACTTC. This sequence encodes CSARVPGRLKETQYF.

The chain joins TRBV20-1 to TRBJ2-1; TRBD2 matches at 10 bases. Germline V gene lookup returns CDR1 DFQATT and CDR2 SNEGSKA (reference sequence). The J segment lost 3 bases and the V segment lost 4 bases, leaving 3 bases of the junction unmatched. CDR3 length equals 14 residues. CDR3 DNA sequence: TGCAGTGCTACTAGCGGGGGTGACTACAATGAGCAGTTCTTC. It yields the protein CSATSGGDYNEQFF.

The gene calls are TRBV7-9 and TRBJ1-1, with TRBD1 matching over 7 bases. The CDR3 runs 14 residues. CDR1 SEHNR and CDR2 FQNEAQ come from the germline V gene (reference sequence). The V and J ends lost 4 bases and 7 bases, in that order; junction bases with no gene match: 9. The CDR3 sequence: CASSSTGTAHEAFF. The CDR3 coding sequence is TGTGCCAGCAGCTCGACCGGGACAGCCCATGAAGCTTTCTTT. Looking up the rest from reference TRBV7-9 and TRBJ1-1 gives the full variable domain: DTGVSQNPRHKITKRGQNVTFRCDPISEHNRLYWYRQTLGQGPEFLTYFQNEAQLEKSRLLSDRFSAERPKGSFSTLEIQRTEQGDSAMYLCASSSTGTAHEAFFGQGTRLTVV.

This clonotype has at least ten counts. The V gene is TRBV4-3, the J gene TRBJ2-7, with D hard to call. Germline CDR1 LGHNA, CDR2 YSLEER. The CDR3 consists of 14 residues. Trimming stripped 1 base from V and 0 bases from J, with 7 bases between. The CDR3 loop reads CASSQGQSSYEQYF. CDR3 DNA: TGCGCCAGCAGCCAAGGGCAGAGCTCCTACGAGCAGTACTTC.

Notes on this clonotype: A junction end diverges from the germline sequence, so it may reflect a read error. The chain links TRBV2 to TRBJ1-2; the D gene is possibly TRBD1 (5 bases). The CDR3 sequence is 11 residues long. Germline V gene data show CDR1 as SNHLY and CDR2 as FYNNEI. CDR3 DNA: TGTGCCCGCAGGGTTGGCTATGGCTACACCTTC. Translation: CARRVGYGYTF.

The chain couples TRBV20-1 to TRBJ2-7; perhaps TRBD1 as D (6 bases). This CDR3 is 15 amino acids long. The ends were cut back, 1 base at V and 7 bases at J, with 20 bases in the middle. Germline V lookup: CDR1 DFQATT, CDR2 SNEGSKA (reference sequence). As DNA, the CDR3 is TGCAGTGCTAGAGCAGCCAGGGGTATTGGATGGGAGCAGTACTTC. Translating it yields CSARAARGIGWEQYF.

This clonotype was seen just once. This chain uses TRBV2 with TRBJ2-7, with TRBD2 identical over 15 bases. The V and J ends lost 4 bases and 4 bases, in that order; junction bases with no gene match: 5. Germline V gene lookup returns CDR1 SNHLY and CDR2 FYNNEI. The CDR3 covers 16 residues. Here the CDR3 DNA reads TGTGCCAGCAGTGGGACTAGCGGGAGGGCCGTATACGAGCAGTACTTC. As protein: CASSGTSGRAVYEQYF.

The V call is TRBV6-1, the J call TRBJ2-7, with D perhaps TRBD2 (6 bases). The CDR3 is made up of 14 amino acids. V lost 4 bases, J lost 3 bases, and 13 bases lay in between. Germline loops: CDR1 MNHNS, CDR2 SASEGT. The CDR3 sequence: CASSGLGGSYEQYF. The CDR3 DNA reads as TGTGCCAGCAGTGGGCTTGGGGGGAGCTACGAGCAGTACTTC.

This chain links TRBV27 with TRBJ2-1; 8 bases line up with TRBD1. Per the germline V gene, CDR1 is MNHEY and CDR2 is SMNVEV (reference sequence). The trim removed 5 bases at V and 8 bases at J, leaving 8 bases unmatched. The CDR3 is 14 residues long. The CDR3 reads CASSPRGPNYEQFF. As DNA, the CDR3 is TGTGCCAGCAGTCCCAGGGGGCCAAACTATGAGCAGTTCTTC.

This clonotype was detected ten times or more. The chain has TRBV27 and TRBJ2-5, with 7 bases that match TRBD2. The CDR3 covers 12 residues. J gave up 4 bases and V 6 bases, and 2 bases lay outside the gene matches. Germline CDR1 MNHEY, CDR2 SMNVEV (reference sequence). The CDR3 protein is CASSPGGETQYF. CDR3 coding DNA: TGTGCCAGCAGCCCGGGGGGAGAGACCCAGTACTTC.

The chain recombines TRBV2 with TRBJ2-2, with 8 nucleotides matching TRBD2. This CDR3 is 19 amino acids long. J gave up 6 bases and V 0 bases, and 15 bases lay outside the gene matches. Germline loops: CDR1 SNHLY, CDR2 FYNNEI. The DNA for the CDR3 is TGTGCCAGCAGTGAAGCGCTCCCCTCCGCGGGGGGTGGGGCCGGGGAGCTGTTTTTT. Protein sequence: CASSEALPSAGGGAGELFF.

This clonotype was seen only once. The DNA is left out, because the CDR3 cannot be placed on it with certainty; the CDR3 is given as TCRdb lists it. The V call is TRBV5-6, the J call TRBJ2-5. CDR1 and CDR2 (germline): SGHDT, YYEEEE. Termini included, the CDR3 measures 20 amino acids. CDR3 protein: CASSLAGNYGYTFGSGTRYF.

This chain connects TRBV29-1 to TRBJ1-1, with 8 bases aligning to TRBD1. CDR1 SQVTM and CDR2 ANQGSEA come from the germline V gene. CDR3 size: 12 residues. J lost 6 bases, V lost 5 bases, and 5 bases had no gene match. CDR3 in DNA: TGCAGCGTTTTCCGGGACAGGCCTGAAGCTTTCTTT. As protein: CSVFRDRPEAFF.

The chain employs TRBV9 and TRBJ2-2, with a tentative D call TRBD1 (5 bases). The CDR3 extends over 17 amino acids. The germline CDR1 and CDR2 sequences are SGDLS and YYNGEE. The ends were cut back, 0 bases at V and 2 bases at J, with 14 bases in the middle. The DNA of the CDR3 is TGTGCCAGCAGCGTAGGCTCTATAGGACACAACACCGGGGAGCTGTTTTTT. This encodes CASSVGSIGHNTGELFF.

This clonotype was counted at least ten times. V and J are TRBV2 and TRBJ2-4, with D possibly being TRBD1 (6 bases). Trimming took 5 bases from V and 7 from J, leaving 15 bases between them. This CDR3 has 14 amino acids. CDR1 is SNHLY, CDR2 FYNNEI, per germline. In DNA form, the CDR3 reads TGTGCCAGCAGTTCGAGGGGGTTGGGCAACATTCAGTACTTC. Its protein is CASSSRGLGNIQYF.

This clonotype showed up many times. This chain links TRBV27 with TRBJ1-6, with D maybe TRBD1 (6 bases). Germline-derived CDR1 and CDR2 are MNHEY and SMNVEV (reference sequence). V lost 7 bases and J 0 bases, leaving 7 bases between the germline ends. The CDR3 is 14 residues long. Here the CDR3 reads CASKGGSYNSPLHF. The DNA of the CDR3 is TGTGCCAGCAAAGGGGGCTCCTATAATTCACCCCTCCACTTT.